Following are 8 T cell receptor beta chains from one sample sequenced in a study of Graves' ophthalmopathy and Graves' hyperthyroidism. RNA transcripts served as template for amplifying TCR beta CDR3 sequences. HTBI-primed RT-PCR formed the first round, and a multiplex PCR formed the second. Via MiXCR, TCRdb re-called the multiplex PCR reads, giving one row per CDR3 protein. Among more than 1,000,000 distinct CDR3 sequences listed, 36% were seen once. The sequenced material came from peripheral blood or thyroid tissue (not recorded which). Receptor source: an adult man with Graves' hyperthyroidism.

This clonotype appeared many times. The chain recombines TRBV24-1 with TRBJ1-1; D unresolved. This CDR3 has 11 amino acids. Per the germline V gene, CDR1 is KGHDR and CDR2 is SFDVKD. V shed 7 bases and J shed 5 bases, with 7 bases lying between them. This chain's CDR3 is CATSDATEAFF. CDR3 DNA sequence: TGTGCCACCAGCGATGCGACTGAAGCTTTCTTT.

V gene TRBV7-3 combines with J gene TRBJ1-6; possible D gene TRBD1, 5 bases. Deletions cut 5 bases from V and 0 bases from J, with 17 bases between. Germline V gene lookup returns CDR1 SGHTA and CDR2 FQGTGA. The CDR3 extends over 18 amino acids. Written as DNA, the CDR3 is TGTGCCAGCAGCCATGGGACCACGGGCTCCTCCTATAATTCACCCCTCCACTTT. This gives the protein CASSHGTTGSSYNSPLHF.

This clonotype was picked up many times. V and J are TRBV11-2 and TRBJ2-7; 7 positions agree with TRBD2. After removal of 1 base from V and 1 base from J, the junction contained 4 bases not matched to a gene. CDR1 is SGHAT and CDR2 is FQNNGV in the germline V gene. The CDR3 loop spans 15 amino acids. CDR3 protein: CASSLGGGWSYEQYF. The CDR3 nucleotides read TGTGCCAGCAGCTTAGGGGGGGGATGGTCCTACGAGCAGTACTTC.

The CDR3 coding sequence is TGTGCCAGCAGTCCTCACAGGGGGCTAATCTATGGCTACACCTTC. Translated: CASSPHRGLIYGYTF. The genes are TRBV28 and TRBJ1-2; 9 bases fit TRBD1. Germline CDR1 reads MDHEN; CDR2 reads SYDVKM. Trimming took 5 bases from V and 4 from J; bases not matched to a gene: 8. The CDR3 sequence is 15 residues long.

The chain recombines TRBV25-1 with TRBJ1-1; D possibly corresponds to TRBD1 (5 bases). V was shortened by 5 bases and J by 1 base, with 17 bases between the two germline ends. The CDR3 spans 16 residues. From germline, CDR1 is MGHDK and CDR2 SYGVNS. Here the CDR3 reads CASSSQGSQGNTEAFF. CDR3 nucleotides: TGTGCCAGCAGTAGCCAAGGGAGTCAGGGGAACACTGAAGCTTTCTTT.

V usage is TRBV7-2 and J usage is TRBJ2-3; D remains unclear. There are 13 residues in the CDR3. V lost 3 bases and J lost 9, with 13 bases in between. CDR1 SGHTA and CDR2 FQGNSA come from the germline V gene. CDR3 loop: CASSFTAAQTQYF. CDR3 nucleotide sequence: TGTGCCAGCAGCTTTACCGCCGCACAAACGCAGTATTTT.

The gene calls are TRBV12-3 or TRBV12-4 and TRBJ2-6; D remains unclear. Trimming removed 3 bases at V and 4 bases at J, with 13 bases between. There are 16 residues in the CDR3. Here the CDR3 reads CASSFDWGPGANVLTF. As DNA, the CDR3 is TGTGCCAGCAGTTTTGACTGGGGTCCGGGGGCCAACGTCCTGACTTTC.

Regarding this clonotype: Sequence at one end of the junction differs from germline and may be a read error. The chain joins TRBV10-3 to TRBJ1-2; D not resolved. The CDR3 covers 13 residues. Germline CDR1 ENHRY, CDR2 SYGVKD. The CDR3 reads CASSYVRTNGYTF. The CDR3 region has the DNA TGTGCCAGCAGTTACGTAAGAACGAATGGCTACACCTTC.